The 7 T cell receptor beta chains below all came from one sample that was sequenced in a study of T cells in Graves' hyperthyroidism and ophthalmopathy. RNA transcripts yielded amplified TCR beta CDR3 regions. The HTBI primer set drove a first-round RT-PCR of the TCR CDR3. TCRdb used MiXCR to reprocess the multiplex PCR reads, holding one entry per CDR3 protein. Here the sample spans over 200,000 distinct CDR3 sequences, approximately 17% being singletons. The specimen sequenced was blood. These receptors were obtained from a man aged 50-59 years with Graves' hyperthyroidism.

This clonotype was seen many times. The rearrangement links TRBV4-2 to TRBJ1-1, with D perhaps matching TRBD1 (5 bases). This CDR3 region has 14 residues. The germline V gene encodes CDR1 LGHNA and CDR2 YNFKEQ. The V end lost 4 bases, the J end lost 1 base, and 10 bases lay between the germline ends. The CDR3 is CASSPDGGNTEAFF. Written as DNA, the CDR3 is TGTGCCAGCAGCCCGGACGGGGGGAACACTGAAGCTTTCTTT.

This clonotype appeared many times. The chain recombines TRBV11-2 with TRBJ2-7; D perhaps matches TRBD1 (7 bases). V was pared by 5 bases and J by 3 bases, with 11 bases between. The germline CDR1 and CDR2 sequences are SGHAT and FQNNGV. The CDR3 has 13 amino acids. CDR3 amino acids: CASSQQGGYEQYF. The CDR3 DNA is TGTGCCAGCAGCCAGCAGGGGGGCTACGAGCAGTACTTC.

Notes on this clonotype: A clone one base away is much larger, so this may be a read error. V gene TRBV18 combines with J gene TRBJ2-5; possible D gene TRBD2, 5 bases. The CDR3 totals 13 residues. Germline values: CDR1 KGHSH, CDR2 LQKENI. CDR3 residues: CTSSPGFEETQYF. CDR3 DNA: TGTACCAGCTCACCGGGGTTTGAAGAGACCCAGTACTTC.

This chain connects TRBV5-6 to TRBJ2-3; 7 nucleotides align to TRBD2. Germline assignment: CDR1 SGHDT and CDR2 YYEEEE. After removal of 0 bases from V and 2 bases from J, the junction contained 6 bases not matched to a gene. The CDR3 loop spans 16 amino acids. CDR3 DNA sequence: TGTGCCAGCAGCTTGGAAGGGGACTATTTCACAGATACGCAGTATTTT. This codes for CASSLEGDYFTDTQYF.

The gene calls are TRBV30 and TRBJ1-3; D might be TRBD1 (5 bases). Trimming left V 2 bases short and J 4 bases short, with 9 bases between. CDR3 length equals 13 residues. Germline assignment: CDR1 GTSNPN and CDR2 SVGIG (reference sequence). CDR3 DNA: TGTGCCTGGAGTATGGGGGACGGAAACACCATATATTTT. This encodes CAWSMGDGNTIYF.

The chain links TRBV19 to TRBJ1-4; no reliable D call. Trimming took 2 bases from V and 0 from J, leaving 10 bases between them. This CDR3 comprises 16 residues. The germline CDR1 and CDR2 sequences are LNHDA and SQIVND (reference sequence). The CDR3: CASSILLGATNEKLFF. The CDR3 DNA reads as TGTGCCAGTAGTATACTTCTCGGAGCAACTAATGAAAAACTGTTTTTT.

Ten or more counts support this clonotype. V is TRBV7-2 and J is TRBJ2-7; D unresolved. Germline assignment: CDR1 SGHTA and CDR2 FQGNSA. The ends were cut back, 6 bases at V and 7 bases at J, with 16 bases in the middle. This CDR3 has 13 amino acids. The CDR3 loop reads CASRNNGGSEQYF. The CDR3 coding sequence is TGTGCCAGCAGAAATAATGGCGGTTCAGAGCAGTACTTC.